This T cell receptor (beta chain) was sequenced during a study of blood T cell repertoires in COVID-19. Study-level information: The origin of the acute and convalescent COVID-19 samples was the United States, Italy and Spain. PBMCs, B-cell-depleted T cells, or T cells provided the cDNA or gDNA that made up the material.

This clone occurred a few times. The V segment lost 4 bases and the J segment 2 bases; nucleotides outside the gene matches: 6. Germline CDR1 SGHTS, CDR2 YDEGEE. This CDR3 is 16 amino acids long. Authors' methods: The authors estimated nucleated cell counts from reference gene primer amplification. Sequencing was performed with immunoSEQ multiplex PCR; in TCRdb, only in-frame clones are kept and a portion is missing. That table gives V, J and clone size, and the DNA gave D and trimming. This sample has about 200,000 clones, with more than 65% found just once. Source material: peripheral blood. The receptor was derived from a human donor in a cohort sampled during active COVID-19. This sequence joins TRBV5-8 and TRBJ1-5, with 10 bases fitting TRBD1. The CDR3 loop is CASSPDRGQGNQPQHF. The CDR3 nucleotides are TGTGCCAGCAGCCCTGACAGGGGGCAAGGCAATCAGCCCCAGCATTTT. The whole variable domain, filled in from reference TRBV5-8 and TRBJ1-5, reads EAGVTQSPTHLIKTRGQQATLRCSPISGHTSVYWYQQALGLGLQFLLWYDEGEERNRGNFPPRFSGRQFPNYSSELNVNALELEDSALYLCASSPDRGQGNQPQHFGDGTRLSIL.